One T cell receptor (beta chain) is described in this entry. Its antigen is unknown. No quality values exist for individual bases; no much larger clone is one base distant. TCRbeta CDR3 regions were amplified from genomic DNA by means of the immunoSEQ Assay, a bias-controlled multiplex PCR. The study's own analysis went as follows. The number of nucleated cells in each sample was estimated from the amplification of reference gene primers within the assay. To quantify the absolute abundance of each unique TCRbeta CDR3 rearrangement, sequence reads were collapsed and filtered. For each sample, productive Simpson clonality was calculated by taking the square root of Simpson's diversity index across productive rearrangements. This is the immuneACCESS table as TCRdb keeps it, with only in-frame sequences that have V and J called. A part of the clones is gone; compared with another copy, unresolved V genes explain less than half, and the rest is unexplained. V, J and clone size are those of that table, while D and trimming were read from the DNA. Counted in this sample were approximately 200,000 clones; roughly four fifths of them appeared once. The ten largest clones add up to 1.3% of the sample.

The CDR3 runs 15 residues from the cysteine to the phenylalanine. Of the read, only the CDR3 DNA is kept; its 45 bases are in frame from base 1. V is shortened by 0 bases, J by 3 bases, and the region joining them spans 11 bases. The germline V gene encodes CDR1 SNHLY and CDR2 FYNNEI. Participants in the prospective study were aged about 18 to 89 years, lived in about two dozen United States geographic areas, and enrolled through a virtual design. In the prospective study, participants were assigned to cohorts based on the clinical history participants reported in a screening survey and a study questionnaire. Each participant in the prospective study had whole blood, serum and a nasopharyngeal or oropharyngeal swab collected by mobile phlebotomists. Over a roughly 2-month period, participants in the prospective study had the option of providing additional blood draws and questionnaires. Blood samples from the prospective study were shipped frozen or at room temperature prior to DNA extraction.

The sample belongs to a study of blood T cell repertoires in COVID-19 (dated by TCRdb to the early 2020s). Regarding the study in general: Samples from collaborators originated in the United States, Italy and Spain and spanned both the acute and convalescent phases of COVID-19. The sample metadata nearly always contained a de-identified subject ID, COVID-19 status, age in years and sex. Where HLA class I and class II types were available, the types were taken from metadata supplied by the sample provider, not from assay-based typing. Subjects who had been exposed to COVID-19, were actively infected with it, or had recovered from it provided the deeply sampled blood TCRbeta repertoires that made up the dataset. The repertoires were released in a freely available public database intended as a resource for research on the immune response to SARS-CoV-2. Samples came from the ongoing ImmuneRACE study (first 160 participants) plus 1,254 subjects from 6 global collaborators. The prospective study material was composed of cDNA or gDNA derived from T cells, B-cell-depleted T cells, or PBMCs.

Broad study findings and their caveats: The amount of clinical and demographic metadata varied by source and participant and was provided uncurated.

This sequence originates from a woman aged 40-49 years with acute COVID-19. The chain is encoded by TRBV2 joined to TRBJ1-2; no D segment can be confidently identified. Sequencing was carried out using PBMCs or T cells enriched from blood (not recorded which). The CDR3 protein: CASSEARGPYYGYTF. The DNA reads TGTGCCAGCAGTGAAGCTCGAGGTCCCTACTATGGCTACACCTTC.